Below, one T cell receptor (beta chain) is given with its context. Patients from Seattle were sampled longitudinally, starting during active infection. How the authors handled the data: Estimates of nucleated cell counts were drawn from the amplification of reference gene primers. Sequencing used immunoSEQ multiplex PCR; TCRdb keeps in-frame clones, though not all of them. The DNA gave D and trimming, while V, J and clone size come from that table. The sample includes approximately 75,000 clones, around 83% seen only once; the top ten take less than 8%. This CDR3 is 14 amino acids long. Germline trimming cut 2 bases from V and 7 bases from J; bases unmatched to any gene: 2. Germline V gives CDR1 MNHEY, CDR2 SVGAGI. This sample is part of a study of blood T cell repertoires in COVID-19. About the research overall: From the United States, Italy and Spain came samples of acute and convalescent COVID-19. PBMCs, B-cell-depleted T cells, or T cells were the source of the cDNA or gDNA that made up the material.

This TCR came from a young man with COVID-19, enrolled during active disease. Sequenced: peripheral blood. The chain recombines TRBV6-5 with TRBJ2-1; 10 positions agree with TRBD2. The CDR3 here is CASSYGSGRNEQFF. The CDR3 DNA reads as TGTGCCAGCAGTTACGGTAGCGGGAGGAATGAGCAGTTCTTC.